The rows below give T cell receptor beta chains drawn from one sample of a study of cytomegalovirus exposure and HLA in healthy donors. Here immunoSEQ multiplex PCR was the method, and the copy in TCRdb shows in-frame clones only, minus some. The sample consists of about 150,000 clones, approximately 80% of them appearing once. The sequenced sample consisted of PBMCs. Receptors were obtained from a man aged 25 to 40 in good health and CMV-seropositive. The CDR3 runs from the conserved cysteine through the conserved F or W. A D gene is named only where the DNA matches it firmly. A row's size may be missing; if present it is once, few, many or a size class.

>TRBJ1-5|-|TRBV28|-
TGTGCCAGCAGAGAGGGGGGGGACAATCAGCCCCAGCATTTT
CASREGGDNQPQHF
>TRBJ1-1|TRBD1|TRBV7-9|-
TGTGCCAGCAGCTCCGGACAGGGGACTGAAGCTTTCTTT
CASSSGQGTEAFF
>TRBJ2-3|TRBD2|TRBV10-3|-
TGTGCCGAAAGTAGCGGGGCCACAGATACGCAGTATTTT
CAESSGATDTQYF
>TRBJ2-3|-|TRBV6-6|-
TGTGCCAGCAGGGCTGCCGGGGTCACAGATACGCAGTATTTT
CASRAAGVTDTQYF
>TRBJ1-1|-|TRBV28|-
TGTGCCAGCCAGGGACTCGGGGGTGCGGTCACGAACACTGAAGCTTTCTTT
CASQGLGGAVTNTEAFF
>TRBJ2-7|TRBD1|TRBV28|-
TGTGCCAGCAGTTTATACCCCGGACAGGGGGGAACCTACGAGCAGTACTTC
CASSLYPGQGGTYEQYF
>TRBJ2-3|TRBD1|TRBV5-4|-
TGTGCCAGCAGCACCCGGGACAGGGTCACAGATACGCAGTATTTT
CASSTRDRVTDTQYF
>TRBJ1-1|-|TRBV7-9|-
TGTGCCAGCAGCGAGGAGGGCCCGTCGGGGGCTTTCTTT
CASSEEGPSGAFF
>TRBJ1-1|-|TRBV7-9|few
TGTGCCAGCAGCTTAGCGCAGGGGACTGAAGCTTTCTTT
CASSLAQGTEAFF
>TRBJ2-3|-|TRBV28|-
TGTGCCAGCAGCAAAAGGTTGGGCTACCTACAAGGGGCAGATACGCAGTATTTT
CASSKRLGYLQGADTQYF
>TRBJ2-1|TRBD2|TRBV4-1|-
TGCGCCAGCAGCCAAGAGAGCGGGAGGGCCCGGAATGAGCAGTTCTTC
CASSQESGRARNEQFF
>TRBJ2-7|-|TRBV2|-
TGTGCCAGCAGCTCAAAGGGGTACGAGCAGTACTTC
CASSSKGYEQYF
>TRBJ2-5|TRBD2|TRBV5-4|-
TGTGCCAGCAGCTTGGCCGGGACTAGGAAGACCCAGTACTTC
CASSLAGTRKTQYF
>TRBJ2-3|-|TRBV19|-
TGTGCCAGTAGTATGACATCTACTAGCACAGATACGCAGTATTTT
CASSMTSTSTDTQYF
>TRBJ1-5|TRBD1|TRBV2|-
TGTGCCAGCAGTGGGACAGGCGTAAATCAGCCCCAGCATTTT
CASSGTGVNQPQHF
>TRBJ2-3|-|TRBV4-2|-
TGTGCCAGCAGCCAAGAAACAGCCTCCACAGATACGCAGTATTTT
CASSQETASTDTQYF
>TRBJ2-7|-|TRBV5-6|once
TGTGCCAGCGGGCTAGGGGATCGCCCTAGGGAGCAGTACTTC
CASGLGDRPREQYF
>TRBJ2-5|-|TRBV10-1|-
TGCGCCAGCACGCTGGTTCCTGCCGCCGGAGGGTTGGAGACCCAGTACTTC
CASTLVPAAGGLETQYF
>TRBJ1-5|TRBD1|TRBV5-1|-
TGCGCCAGCAGCTTGGGACCGACAGGGTACGGCAATCAGCCCCAGCATTTT
CASSLGPTGYGNQPQHF
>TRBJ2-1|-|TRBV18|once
TGTGCCAGCTCACCACAGCGGACAGATTACAATGAGCAGTTCTTC
CASSPQRTDYNEQFF
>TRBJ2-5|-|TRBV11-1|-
TGTGCCAGCAGCTTAGGTCAGGGAGGAACGGAGACCCAGTACTTC
CASSLGQGGTETQYF
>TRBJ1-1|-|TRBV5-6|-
TGTGCCAGCAGCCCCGGGACTCTAAACACTGAAGCTTTCTTT
CASSPGTLNTEAFF